The 10 T cell receptor beta chains below were found in one sample sequenced in a study of blood T cells in healthy people across ages. Through a sample-barcoded 5' primer and a J-beta primer mix, a second PCR was run for 7 to 11 cycles. TCRdb called the 5' RACE reads again in MiXCR, with one record for every CDR3 protein. The sample carries around 1,800,000 distinct CDR3 sequences, more than 35% recorded once. The source material was blood. The receptors derive from a human donor in good health.

This clonotype was counted a few times. The rearrangement uses TRBV5-1 and TRBJ1-1; perhaps TRBD1 as D (5 bases). CDR1 and CDR2 from the germline V gene are SGHRS and YFSETQ. This CDR3 has 15 amino acids. Deletions cut 2 bases from V and 3 bases from J, with 14 bases between. The CDR3 spells CASSFGPLGDTEAFF. DNA for the CDR3: TGCGCCAGCAGCTTCGGACCATTAGGGGACACTGAAGCTTTCTTT.

The chain is built from TRBV6-6 and TRBJ1-2; the D is unclear. This CDR3 has 15 amino acids. Germline V lookup: CDR1 MNHNY, CDR2 SVGAGI (reference sequence). V was cut by 6 bases and J by 4 bases, with 18 bases left in between. CDR3 DNA sequence: TGTGCCAGCAGCAAATCTATGGGGTTTAGCTATGGCTACACCTTC. Translating gives CASSKSMGFSYGYTF.

The chain links TRBV4-3 to TRBJ2-3, with 7 bases lining up with TRBD1. The germline gives CDR1 LGHNA, CDR2 YSLEER. CDR3 length: 13 residues. V dropped 8 bases and J dropped 2; count of bases not matched to a gene: 4. The CDR3 here is CASRDRHTDTQYF. The CDR3 bases are TGCGCCAGCCGGGACAGACACACAGATACGCAGTATTTT.

This clonotype was seen only a few times. The CDR3 nucleotides are TGCAGTGCTCCAATAGCGGGGAGGTCCTACGAGCAGTACTTC. Protein product: CSAPIAGRSYEQYF. The chain is built from TRBV20-1 and TRBJ2-7; 8 bases match TRBD2. CDR1 and CDR2 from the germline V gene are DFQATT and SNEGSKA (reference sequence). This CDR3 has 14 amino acids. The J segment lost 1 base and the V segment lost 5 bases, leaving 7 bases of the junction unmatched.

This sequence joins TRBV29-1 and TRBJ1-2; TRBD1 agrees at 8 bases. In germline, CDR1 is SQVTM, CDR2 ANQGSEA. With V trimmed by 7 bases and J by 3 bases, 7 bases remained unmatched. CDR3 length: 13 residues. The CDR3 region has the DNA TGCAGCGCGATACCGGGACAGGACTATGGCTACACCTTC. It yields the protein CSAIPGQDYGYTF.

The rearrangement uses TRBV4-2 and TRBJ2-6; tentative D call: TRBD1 (6 bases). Trimming took 0 bases from V and 0 from J, leaving 21 bases between them. The CDR3 has 21 amino acids. Per the germline V gene, CDR1 is LGHNA and CDR2 is YNFKEQ. The CDR3 spells CASSQDLSGTLRPSGANVLTF. The CDR3 nucleotides read TGTGCCAGCAGCCAAGATCTCTCCGGGACACTAAGGCCCTCTGGGGCCAACGTCCTGACTTTC.

The chain recombines TRBV30 with TRBJ2-2; no firm D call. V was pared by 0 bases and J by 2 bases, with 4 bases between. Germline loops: CDR1 GTSNPN, CDR2 SVGIG (reference sequence). This CDR3 has 13 amino acids. CDR3 protein: CAWSVVNTGELFF. DNA for the CDR3: TGTGCCTGGAGTGTGGTAAACACCGGGGAGCTGTTTTTT.

This clonotype was detected only a few times. V gene TRBV20-1 combines with J gene TRBJ2-7; D is possibly TRBD1 (6 bases). V was shortened by 0 bases and J by 2 bases, with 14 bases between the two germline ends. Per the germline V gene, CDR1 is DFQATT and CDR2 is SNEGSKA (reference sequence). This CDR3 is built from 15 residues. In DNA form, the CDR3 reads TGCAGTGCTAGAGACTTGTCAGGGGCCGCCTACGAGCAGTACTTC. This sequence encodes CSARDLSGAAYEQYF.

The genes are TRBV29-1 and TRBJ1-2; 11 bases match TRBD1. CDR3 length: 13 residues. V lost 7 bases to trimming and J lost 8 bases; unmatched junction nucleotides: 9. Germline V gene lookup returns CDR1 SQVTM and CDR2 ANQGSEA. The DNA of the CDR3 is TGCAGCGCAGCGGACAGGGGGCTGGGAGGCTACACCTTC. This sequence encodes CSAADRGLGGYTF.

This clonotype was seen just once. V gene TRBV2 combines with J gene TRBJ2-7; no definite D call. The CDR3 sequence is 15 residues long. V was trimmed by 7 bases and J by 2 bases, leaving 18 bases between them. CDR1 is SNHLY and CDR2 is FYNNEI in the germline V gene. The CDR3: CASIARGTPAYEQYF. CDR3 DNA: TGTGCCAGCATCGCTAGAGGTACACCCGCCTACGAGCAGTACTTC. Full variable domain (missing parts from reference TRBV2 and TRBJ2-7): EPEVTQTPSHQVTQMGQEVILRCVPISNHLYFYWYRQILGQKVEFLVSFYNNEISEKSEIFDDQFSVERPDGSNFTLKIRSTKLEDSAMYFCASIARGTPAYEQYFGPGTRLTVT.